This TCR beta chain comes out of a study of OX40 agonist ivuxolimab in advanced cancers. Background on the study: At 65% to 85% male, the cohort had a mean age of approximately 60 years, ranging from roughly 20 to 79. General study findings and limits: Low levels of normalized T-cell clonal expansion also appeared in some nonresponders.

This CDR3 region has 13 residues. The germline gives CDR1 KGHSH, CDR2 LQKENI. Trimming removed 3 bases from V and 11 bases from J; junction bases left unmatched: 7. On this clone: Its antigen is still unknown.

TCRdb's copy holds only in-frame clones and misses some; the assay was immunoSEQ multiplex PCR. The sample lists 44,000 or so clones, approximately 85% occurring once. The source was CD4+ or CD8+ T cells sorted from blood, collected in a trial of the OX40 agonist ivuxolimab. The chain joins TRBV18 to TRBJ1-1, with 9 nucleotides matching TRBD1. This TCR came from an adult with an advanced solid tumor such as melanoma, head and neck, liver or kidney cancer. The DNA of the CDR3 is TGTGCCAGCTCACCCCTGGGACAGGGTTGGGCTTTCTTT. The encoded protein is CASSPLGQGWAFF. Combining the CDR3 with reference TRBV18 and TRBJ1-1 gives the whole variable domain NAGVMQNPRHLVRRRGQEARLRCSPMKGHSHVYWYRQLPEEGLKFMVYLQKENIIDESGMPKERFSAEFPKEGPSILRIQQVVRGDSAAYFCASSPLGQGWAFFGQGTRLTVV.